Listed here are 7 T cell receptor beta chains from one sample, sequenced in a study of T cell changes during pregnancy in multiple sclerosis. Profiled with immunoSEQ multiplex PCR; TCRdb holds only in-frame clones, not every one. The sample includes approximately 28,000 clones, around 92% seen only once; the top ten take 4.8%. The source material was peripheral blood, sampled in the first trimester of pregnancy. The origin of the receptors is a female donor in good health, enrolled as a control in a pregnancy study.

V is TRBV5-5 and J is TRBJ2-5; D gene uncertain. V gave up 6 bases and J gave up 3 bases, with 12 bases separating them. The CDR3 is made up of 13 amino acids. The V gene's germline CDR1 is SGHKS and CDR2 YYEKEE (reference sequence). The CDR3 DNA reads TGTGCCAGCATGGCGGAGACTGAAGAGACCCAGTACTTC. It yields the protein CASMAETEETQYF.

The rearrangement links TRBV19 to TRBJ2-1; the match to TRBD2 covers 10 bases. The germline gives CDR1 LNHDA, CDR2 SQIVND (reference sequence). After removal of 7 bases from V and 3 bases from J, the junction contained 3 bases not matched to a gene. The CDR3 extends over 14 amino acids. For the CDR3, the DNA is TGTGCCAGTACGACTAGCGGGTTCTACAATGAGCAGTTCTTC. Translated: CASTTSGFYNEQFF.

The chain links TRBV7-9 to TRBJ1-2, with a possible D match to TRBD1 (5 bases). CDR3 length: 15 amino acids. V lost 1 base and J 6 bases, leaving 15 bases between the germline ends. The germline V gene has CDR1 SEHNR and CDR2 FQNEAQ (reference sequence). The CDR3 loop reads CASSLVAGRGDGYTF. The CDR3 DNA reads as TGTGCCAGCAGCTTAGTCGCAGGGAGGGGTGATGGCTACACCTTC.

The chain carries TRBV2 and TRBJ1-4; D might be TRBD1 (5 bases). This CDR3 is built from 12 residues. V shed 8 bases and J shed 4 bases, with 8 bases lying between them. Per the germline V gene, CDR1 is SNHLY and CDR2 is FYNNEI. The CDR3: CASRGVNEKLFF. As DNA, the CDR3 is TGTGCCAGCCGGGGGGTTAATGAAAAACTGTTTTTT. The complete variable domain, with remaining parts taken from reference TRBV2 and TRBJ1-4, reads EPEVTQTPSHQVTQMGQEVILRCVPISNHLYFYWYRQILGQKVEFLVSFYNNEISEKSEIFDDQFSVERPDGSNFTLKIRSTKLEDSAMYFCASRGVNEKLFFGSGTQLSVL.

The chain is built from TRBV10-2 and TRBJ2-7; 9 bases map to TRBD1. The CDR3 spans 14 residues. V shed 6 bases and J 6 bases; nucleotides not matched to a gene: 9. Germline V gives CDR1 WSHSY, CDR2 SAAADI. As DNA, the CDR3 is TGCGCCAGCAGAACCGGGACAGGGAGTTCCGAGCAGTACTTC. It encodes CASRTGTGSSEQYF.

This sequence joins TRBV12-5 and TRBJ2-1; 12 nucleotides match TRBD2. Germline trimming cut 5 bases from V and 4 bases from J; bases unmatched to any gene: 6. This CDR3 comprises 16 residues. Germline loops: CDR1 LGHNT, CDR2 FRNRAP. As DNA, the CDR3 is TGTGCTAGTGGTAGAGCCGGGACTAGCGGGTACAATGAGCAGTTCTTC. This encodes CASGRAGTSGYNEQFF.

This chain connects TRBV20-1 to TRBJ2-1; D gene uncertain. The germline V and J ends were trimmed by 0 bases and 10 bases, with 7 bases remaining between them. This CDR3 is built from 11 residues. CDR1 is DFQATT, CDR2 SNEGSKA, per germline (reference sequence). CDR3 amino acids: CSARDSREQFF. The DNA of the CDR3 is TGCAGTGCTAGAGATTCCCGGGAGCAGTTCTTC.